Each of the 13 T cell receptor beta chains below was sequenced from the same sample in a study of breast tumors, draining lymph nodes, adjacent tissues. TCRdb reprocessed the multiplex PCR reads with MiXCR, giving one entry per CDR3 protein. Altogether about 60,000 distinct CDR3 sequences are present, 45% to 65% being singletons, with the ten largest covering roughly 19%. The material sequenced was breast tumor tissue. The receptors here all came from a female donor with breast cancer. Some clones in this sample may be carry-over from other donors' samples.

In its sample, this clonotype was seen many times. V and J are TRBV4-3 and TRBJ2-1, with D unresolved. The V gene lost 0 bases and the J gene lost 7 bases, with 7 bases spanning the gap. This CDR3 comprises 13 residues. Per germline, CDR1 LGHNA and CDR2 YSLEER. The CDR3 loop is CASSQERRNEQFF. The DNA for the CDR3 is TGCGCCAGCAGCCAAGAAAGGCGGAATGAGCAGTTCTTC.

The sample holds many counts of this clonotype. A much larger clone lies one base from this, so it may be a read error. V and J are TRBV11-2 and TRBJ1-2; D may be TRBD1 (6 bases). Deletions cut 0 bases from V and 8 bases from J, with 16 bases between. From germline, CDR1 is SGHAT and CDR2 FQNNGV. This CDR3 comprises 15 residues. This CDR3 is CASSLEGGPKRGYTF. In DNA form, the CDR3 reads TGTGCCAGCAGCTTAGAAGGGGGACCTAAGCGCGGCTACACCTTC. Complete variable domain (other parts from reference TRBV11-2 and TRBJ1-2): EAGVAQSPRYKIIEKRQSVAFWCNPISGHATLYWYQQILGQGPKLLIQFQNNGVVDDSQLPKDRFSAERLKGVDSTLKIQPAKLEDSAVYLCASSLEGGPKRGYTFGSGTRLTVV.

This clonotype was counted a few times. A much more abundant neighbour one base away suggests this may be a read error. J is TRBJ2-2 and V is TRBV6-5; D gene uncertain. The CDR3 is 14 amino acids. Germline CDR1 MNHEY, CDR2 SVGAGI. V was pared by 7 bases and J by 5 bases, with 14 bases between. The CDR3 reads CASKLPWGTGELFF. In nucleotides, the CDR3 is TGTGCCAGCAAACTTCCTTGGGGAACCGGGGAGCTGTTTTTT.

This clonotype came up many times. It may be a read error: a sequence one base away is much more abundant. Given the absence of the conserved phenylalanine or tryptophan at the CDR3 end, a read error is likely. The CDR3 DNA is TGTGCCAGCAGCGTAGACCAGCCGGATGAGCAGTTCTCC. This codes for CASSVDQPDEQFS. The chain recombines TRBV9 with TRBJ2-1; D is ambiguous. Trimming removed 0 bases from V and 8 bases from J, with 9 bases in between. Germline V gene data show CDR1 as SGDLS and CDR2 as YYNGEE. This CDR3 region has 13 residues.

The V and J genes are TRBV5-1 and TRBJ2-7; D is undetermined. V was cut by 3 bases and J by 4 bases, with 5 bases left in between. The CDR3 extends over 11 amino acids. CDR1 and CDR2 from the germline V gene are SGHRS and YFSETQ. CDR3 sequence (DNA): TGCGCCAGCAGCTCAGCGTACGAGCAGTACTTC. This translates into CASSSAYEQYF.

The V gene is TRBV4-1, the J gene TRBJ2-3; D perhaps matches TRBD1 (5 bases). V shed 4 bases and J shed 3 bases, with 8 bases lying between them. The CDR3 has 13 amino acids. Germline V CDR1 and CDR2: MGHRA, YSYEKL. CDR3 sequence: CASSPGPTDTQYF. As DNA, the CDR3 is TGCGCCAGCAGCCCAGGGCCTACAGATACGCAGTATTTT.

V usage is TRBV7-2 and J usage is TRBJ2-1; 9 bases line up with TRBD1. The CDR3 contains 15 residues. The junction had 6 bases not matched to a gene; V was cut back by 2 bases and J by 7 bases. Germline lookup yields CDR1 SGHTA and CDR2 FQGNSA. CDR3 DNA: TGTGCCAGCAGCTTATCTTCCGGGACAGGGAATGAGCAGTTCTTC. Its translation is CASSLSSGTGNEQFF.

Of note for this clonotype: A much larger clone is a single base away; this may be a read error. V and J are TRBV28 and TRBJ2-1; TRBD1 matches at 7 bases. Germline CDR1 is MDHEN and CDR2 is SYDVKM. This CDR3 has 13 residues. CDR3 coding DNA: TGTGCCGGCAGTCGGGTACAGGGGAGTGAGCAGTTCTTC. Its translation is CAGSRVQGSEQFF.

This rearrangement joins TRBV11-2 to TRBJ1-3; TRBD1 agrees at 9 bases. CDR3 length equals 15 residues. Germline V CDR1 and CDR2: SGHAT, FQNNGV. V lost 6 bases, J lost 4 bases, and 7 bases stayed unmatched. For the CDR3, the DNA is TGTGCCAGCAGTCTATGGACAGGGGTCGGAAACACCATATATTTT. Translation: CASSLWTGVGNTIYF.

This clonotype was detected many times. The chain links TRBV27 to TRBJ2-1; D gene unclear. CDR3 length: 13 amino acids. Per germline, CDR1 MNHEY and CDR2 SMNVEV (reference sequence). V shed 3 bases and J shed 4 bases, with 7 bases lying between them. The CDR3 reads CASSLKPYNEQFF. CDR3 DNA sequence: TGTGCCAGCAGTTTGAAACCGTACAATGAGCAGTTCTTC.

This clonotype showed up just once. The junction does not match germline at one end; this may be a read error. The V and J genes are TRBV3-1 and TRBJ2-7; D is unresolved. Germline lookup yields CDR1 LGHDT and CDR2 YNNKEL (reference sequence). The CDR3 loop spans 11 amino acids. CDR3 loop: CASSQSREQYF. The CDR3 DNA follows: TGCGCCAGCAGCCAATCTAGAGAGCAGTACTTC.

This clonotype was seen at least ten times. The chain couples TRBV5-4 to TRBJ2-3; 7 bases match TRBD2. In germline, CDR1 is SGHNT, CDR2 YYREEE (reference sequence). The length of the CDR3 is 16 residues. After removal of 3 bases from V and 6 bases from J, the junction contained 13 bases not matched to a gene. CDR3 bases: TGTGCCAGCAGCTATACCCCTGGGACTATTCAGGATACGCAGTATTTT. This encodes CASSYTPGTIQDTQYF.

This clonotype appeared a few times. V is TRBV7-2 and J is TRBJ2-3; maybe TRBD2 (5 bases). The V end lost 5 bases, the J end lost 2 bases, and 11 bases lay between the germline ends. Germline V gene sequence: CDR1 SGHTA, CDR2 FQGNSA. CDR3 size: 14 residues. In DNA, the CDR3 is TGTGCCAGCAGCAAGGAGGCATACACAGATACGCAGTATTTT. This encodes CASSKEAYTDTQYF.